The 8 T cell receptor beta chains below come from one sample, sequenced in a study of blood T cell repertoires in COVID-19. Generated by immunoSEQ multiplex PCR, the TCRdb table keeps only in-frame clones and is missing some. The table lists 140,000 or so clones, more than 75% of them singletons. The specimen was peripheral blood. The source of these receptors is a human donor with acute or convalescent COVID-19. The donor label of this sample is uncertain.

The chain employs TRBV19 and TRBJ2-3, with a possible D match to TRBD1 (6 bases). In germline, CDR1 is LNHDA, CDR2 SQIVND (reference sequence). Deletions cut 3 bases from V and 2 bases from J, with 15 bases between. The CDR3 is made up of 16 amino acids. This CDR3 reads CASSIIRTDYTDTQYF. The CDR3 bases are TGTGCCAGTAGTATTATCCGGACAGACTACACAGATACGCAGTATTTT.

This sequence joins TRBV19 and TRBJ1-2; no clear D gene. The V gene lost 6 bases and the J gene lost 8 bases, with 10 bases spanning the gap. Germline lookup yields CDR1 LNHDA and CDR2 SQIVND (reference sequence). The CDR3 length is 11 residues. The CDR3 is CASRVGEGYTF. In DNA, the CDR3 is TGTGCCAGTAGAGTCGGGGAAGGCTACACCTTC.

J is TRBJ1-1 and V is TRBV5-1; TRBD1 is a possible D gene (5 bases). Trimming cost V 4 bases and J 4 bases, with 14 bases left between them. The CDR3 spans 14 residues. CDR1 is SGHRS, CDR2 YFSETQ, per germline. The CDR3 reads CASSPGGYGTEAFF. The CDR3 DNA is TGCGCCAGCAGCCCCGGGGGATACGGCACTGAAGCTTTCTTT.

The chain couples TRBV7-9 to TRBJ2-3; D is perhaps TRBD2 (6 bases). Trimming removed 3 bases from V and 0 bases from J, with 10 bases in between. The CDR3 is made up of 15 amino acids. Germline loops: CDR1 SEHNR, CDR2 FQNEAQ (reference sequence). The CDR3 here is CASSLGGVSTDTQYF. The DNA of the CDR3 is TGTGCCAGCAGCTTGGGCGGGGTCAGCACAGATACGCAGTATTTT.

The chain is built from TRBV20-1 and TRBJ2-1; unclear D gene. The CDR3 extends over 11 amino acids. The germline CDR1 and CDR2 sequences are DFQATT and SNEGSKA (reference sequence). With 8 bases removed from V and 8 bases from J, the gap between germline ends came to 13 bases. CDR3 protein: CSSLVNHEQFF. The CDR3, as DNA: TGCAGTTCGCTAGTTAACCATGAGCAGTTCTTC.

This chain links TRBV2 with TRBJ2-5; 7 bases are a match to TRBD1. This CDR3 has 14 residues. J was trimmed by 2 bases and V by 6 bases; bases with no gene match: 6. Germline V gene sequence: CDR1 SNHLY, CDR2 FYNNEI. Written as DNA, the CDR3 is TGTGCCAGCAGACTGACAGGGTCACAAGAGACCCAGTACTTC. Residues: CASRLTGSQETQYF.

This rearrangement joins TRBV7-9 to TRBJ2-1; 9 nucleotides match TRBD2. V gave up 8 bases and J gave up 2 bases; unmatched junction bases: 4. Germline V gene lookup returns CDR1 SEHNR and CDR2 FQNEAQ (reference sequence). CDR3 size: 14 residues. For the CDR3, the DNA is TGTGCCAGCGGCGGGGGGGAAACCTACAATGAGCAGTTCTTC. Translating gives CASGGGETYNEQFF.

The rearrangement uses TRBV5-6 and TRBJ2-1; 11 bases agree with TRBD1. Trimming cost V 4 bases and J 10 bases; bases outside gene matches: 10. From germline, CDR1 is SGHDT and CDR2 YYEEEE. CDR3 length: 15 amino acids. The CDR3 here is CASSRGQGGYMEQFF. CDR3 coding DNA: TGTGCCAGCAGCCGGGGACAGGGGGGGTATATGGAGCAGTTCTTC.